The entry that follows covers one T cell receptor beta chain sequence. Its specificity is not known. The record originates from a study of cytomegalovirus exposure and HLA in healthy donors. Findings of the study overall: Presence/absence comparisons presumed near-even sequencing depth among donors.

CDR3 length equals 15 residues. Germline V gene data show CDR1 as SGHDN and CDR2 as FVKESK. V was clipped by 6 bases and J by 10 bases; unmatched bases: 12. The PCR used 60 Vbeta and 13 Jbeta primers. Libraries were prepared by immunoSEQ multiplex PCR; TCRdb keeps only in-frame clonotypes and omits some of them. The sample has 80,000 to 100,000 clones; roughly three quarters are singletons. Sequenced material: PBMCs. The receptor comes from a male donor in good health and CMV-seropositive. The V and J genes are TRBV14 and TRBJ1-6, with 7 bases fitting TRBD1. CDR3 loop: CASRPTGPSGSPLHF. DNA for the CDR3: TGTGCCAGCAGACCGACAGGGCCGTCCGGCTCACCCCTCCACTTT.